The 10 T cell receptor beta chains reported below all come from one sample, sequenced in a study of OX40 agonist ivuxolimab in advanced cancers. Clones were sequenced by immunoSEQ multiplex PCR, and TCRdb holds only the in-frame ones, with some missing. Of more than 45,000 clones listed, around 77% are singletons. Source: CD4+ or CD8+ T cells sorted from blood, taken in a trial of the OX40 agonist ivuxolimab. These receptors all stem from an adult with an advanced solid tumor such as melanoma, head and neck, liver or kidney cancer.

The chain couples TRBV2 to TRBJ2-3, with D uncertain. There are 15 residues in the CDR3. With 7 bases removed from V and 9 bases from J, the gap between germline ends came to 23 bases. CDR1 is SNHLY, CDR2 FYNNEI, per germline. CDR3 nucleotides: TGTGCCAGCACGAGCATGGACCCGGTCGAGAAGACGCAGTATTTT. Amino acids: CASTSMDPVEKTQYF.

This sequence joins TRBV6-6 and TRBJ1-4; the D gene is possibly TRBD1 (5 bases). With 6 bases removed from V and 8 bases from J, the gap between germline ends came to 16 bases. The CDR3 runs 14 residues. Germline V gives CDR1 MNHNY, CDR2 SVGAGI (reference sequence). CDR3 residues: CASRRNDRGEKLFF. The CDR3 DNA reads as TGTGCCAGCAGAAGGAATGACAGAGGAGAAAAACTGTTTTTT.

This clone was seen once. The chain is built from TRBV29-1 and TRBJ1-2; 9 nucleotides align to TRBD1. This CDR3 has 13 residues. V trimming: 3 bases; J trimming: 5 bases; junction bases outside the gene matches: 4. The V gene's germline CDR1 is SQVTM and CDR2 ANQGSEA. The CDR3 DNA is TGCAGCGTTGATATGACAGGGGGATATGGCTACACCTTC. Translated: CSVDMTGGYGYTF.

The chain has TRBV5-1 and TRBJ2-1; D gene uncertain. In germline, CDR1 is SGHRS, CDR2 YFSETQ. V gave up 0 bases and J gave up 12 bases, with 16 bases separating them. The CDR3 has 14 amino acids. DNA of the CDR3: TGCGCCAGCAGCTTGGACTGGACCTTAGGATTGCAGTTCTTC. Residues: CASSLDWTLGLQFF.

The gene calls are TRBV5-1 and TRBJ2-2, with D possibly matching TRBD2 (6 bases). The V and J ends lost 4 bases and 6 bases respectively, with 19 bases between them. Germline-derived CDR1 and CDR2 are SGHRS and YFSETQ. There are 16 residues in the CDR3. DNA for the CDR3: TGCGCCAGCAGCCTGGACCTAGGGACGGGGGCCGGGGAGCTGTTTTTT. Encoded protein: CASSLDLGTGAGELFF.

The CDR3 loop reads CSVDWNKAGAGGYTF. CDR3 nucleotide sequence: TGCAGCGTTGATTGGAATAAAGCAGGGGCTGGAGGCTACACCTTC. The chain employs TRBV29-1 and TRBJ1-2, with D possibly matching TRBD1 (6 bases). V gave up 3 bases and J gave up 8 bases, with 22 bases separating them. Germline V gives CDR1 SQVTM, CDR2 ANQGSEA. The CDR3 covers 15 residues.

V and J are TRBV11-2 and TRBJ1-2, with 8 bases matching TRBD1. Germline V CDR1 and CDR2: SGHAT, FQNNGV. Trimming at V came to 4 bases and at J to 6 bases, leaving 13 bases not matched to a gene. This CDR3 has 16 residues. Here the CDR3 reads CASSSRQGTPPNGYTF. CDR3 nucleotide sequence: TGTGCCAGCAGCTCCAGACAGGGGACCCCCCCAAATGGCTACACCTTC.

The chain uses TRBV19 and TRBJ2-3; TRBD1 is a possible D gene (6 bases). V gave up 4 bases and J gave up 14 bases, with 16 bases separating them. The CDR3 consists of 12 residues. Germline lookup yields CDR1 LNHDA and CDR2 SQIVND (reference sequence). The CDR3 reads CASSNLQGSLYF. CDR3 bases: TGTGCCAGTAGTAATTTACAGGGAAGTCTGTATTTT.

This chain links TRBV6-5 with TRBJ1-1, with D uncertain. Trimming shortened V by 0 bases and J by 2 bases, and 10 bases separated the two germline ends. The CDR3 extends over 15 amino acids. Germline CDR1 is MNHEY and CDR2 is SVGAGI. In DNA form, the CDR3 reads TGTGCCAGCAGTTACTCGGGCAGGAGTAACACTGAAGCTTTCTTT. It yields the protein CASSYSGRSNTEAFF.

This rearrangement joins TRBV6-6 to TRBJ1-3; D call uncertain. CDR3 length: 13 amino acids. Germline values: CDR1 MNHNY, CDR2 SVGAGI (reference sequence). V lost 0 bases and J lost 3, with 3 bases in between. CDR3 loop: CASSYSNGNTIYF. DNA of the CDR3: TGTGCCAGCAGTTACTCGAATGGAAACACCATATATTTT.